This T cell receptor beta chain emerged from a study of blood T cells in healthy people across ages. The V and J ends lost 4 bases and 5 bases respectively, with 17 bases between them. Germline CDR1 is SGHAT and CDR2 is FQNNGV. The CDR3 covers 15 residues. Primed by a sample-barcoded 5' primer and a J-beta primer mix, a second PCR proceeded for 7 to 11 cycles. TCRdb independently ran MiXCR on the 5' RACE reads; one entry per CDR3 protein. The sample lists 650,000 or so distinct CDR3 sequences, approximately 52% occurring once. This clonotype was observed at least ten times. The TCR originated in a woman of 80 years or more in good health. Material for sequencing was blood. The V and J genes are TRBV11-2 and TRBJ2-5, with D tentatively TRBD1 (6 bases). The DNA of the CDR3 is TGTGCCAGCAGCTCAGGATACAGGGAGAGGGAGACCCAGTACTTC. As protein: CASSSGYRERETQYF.